Following are 22 T cell receptor beta chains from one sample sequenced in a study of blood T cell repertoires in COVID-19. The table came from immunoSEQ multiplex PCR; TCRdb's copy has only in-frame clones and leaves some out. The table includes hundreds of thousands of clones, about 88% detected once. Material for sequencing was PBMCs or T cells enriched from blood (not recorded which). The receptor set was obtained from a man aged 60-69 years who had recovered from COVID-19.

CDR3 coding DNA: TGTGCCAGTAGTATACTACAGGGTAGTCAACCCCTCCACTTT. This gives the protein CASSILQGSQPLHF. The chain links TRBV19 to TRBJ1-6, with a tentative D call TRBD1 (6 bases). This CDR3 is 14 amino acids long. Germline loops: CDR1 LNHDA, CDR2 SQIVND (reference sequence). Trimming stripped 2 bases from V and 12 bases from J, with 14 bases between.

This clone occurred once. The CDR3 nucleotides read TGTGCCAGTAGTATAGGGCGGGGGCCCTACTATGGCTACACCTTC. It yields the protein CASSIGRGPYYGYTF. V gene TRBV19 combines with J gene TRBJ1-2; perhaps TRBD1 as D (6 bases). Germline loops: CDR1 LNHDA, CDR2 SQIVND (reference sequence). The CDR3 has 15 amino acids. V lost 1 base and J lost 3, with 12 bases in between. Full variable domain (missing parts from reference TRBV19 and TRBJ1-2): DGGITQSPKYLFRKEGQNVTLSCEQNLNHDAMYWYRQDPGQGLRLIYYSQIVNDFQKGDIAEGYSVSREKKESFPLTVTSAQKNPTAFYLCASSIGRGPYYGYTFGSGTRLTVV.

The chain has TRBV5-5 and TRBJ1-5; D may be TRBD1 (5 bases). Looked up from germline, CDR1 is SGHKS and CDR2 is YYEKEE (reference sequence). The CDR3 spans 17 residues. Trimming removed 4 bases from V and 0 bases from J, with 17 bases in between. CDR3 region: CASSEAQGTHSNQPQHF. In DNA form, the CDR3 reads TGTGCCAGCAGCGAAGCCCAGGGAACCCATAGCAATCAGCCCCAGCATTTT.

The rearrangement links TRBV5-1 to TRBJ2-5; no reliable D call. V lost 3 bases and J lost 5, with 14 bases in between. Germline loops: CDR1 SGHRS, CDR2 YFSETQ. This CDR3 comprises 14 residues. The CDR3 region is CASSSPTGVETQYF. For the CDR3, the DNA is TGCGCCAGCAGCTCCCCCACGGGTGTCGAGACCCAGTACTTC.

The chain has TRBV9 and TRBJ1-2; tentative D call: TRBD1 (5 bases). The CDR3 has 13 residues. V lost 4 bases to trimming and J lost 6 bases, with 13 bases between them. CDR1 is SGDLS, CDR2 YYNGEE, per germline. CDR3 amino acids: CASSPNPGHGYTF. CDR3 DNA: TGTGCCAGCAGCCCCAACCCAGGGCATGGCTACACCTTC.

The chain recombines TRBV5-6 with TRBJ1-2, with 8 bases that match TRBD1. This CDR3 contains 15 residues. V dropped 0 bases and J dropped 4; count of bases not matched to a gene: 5. The V gene's germline CDR1 is SGHDT and CDR2 YYEEEE. CDR3 sequence: CASSLVAGGGYGYTF. CDR3 DNA sequence: TGTGCCAGCAGCTTGGTAGCAGGGGGCGGCTATGGCTACACCTTC.

V usage is TRBV12-3 or TRBV12-4 and J usage is TRBJ2-1; a possible D gene is TRBD2 (5 bases). The V end was cut by 5 bases, the J end by 9 bases, with 8 bases between. The CDR3 totals 11 residues. CDR3 residues: CASSRRGEQFF. CDR3 sequence (DNA): TGTGCCAGCAGTCGACGGGGTGAGCAGTTCTTC.

The chain employs TRBV4-1 and TRBJ2-7; TRBD2 aligns across 8 bases. Trimming cost V 1 base and J 3 bases; bases outside gene matches: 5. Germline-derived CDR1 and CDR2 are MGHRA and YSYEKL. This CDR3 contains 15 residues. The CDR3 loop is CASSQGSGTYYEQYF. CDR3 sequence (DNA): TGCGCCAGCAGCCAAGGTAGCGGGACCTACTACGAGCAGTACTTC.

The rearrangement links TRBV9 to TRBJ2-3; 16 bases line up with TRBD2. Germline V gene data show CDR1 as SGDLS and CDR2 as YYNGEE. The CDR3 consists of 18 residues. The V gene end was trimmed by 0 bases and the J gene end by 4 bases; junction bases not matched to a gene: 5. CDR3 loop: CASSVEGLAGGPPDTQYF. The CDR3 region has the DNA TGTGCCAGCAGCGTAGAGGGACTAGCGGGGGGGCCCCCAGATACGCAGTATTTT.

This chain connects TRBV15 to TRBJ1-4; D gene unclear. The CDR3 has 13 residues. The V gene's germline CDR1 is LNHNV and CDR2 YYDKDF (reference sequence). The V end was cut by 3 bases, the J end by 8 bases, with 10 bases between. CDR3 sequence: CATSSEVNEKLFF. DNA of the CDR3: TGTGCCACCAGCAGCGAGGTGAACGAAAAACTGTTTTTT.

The chain has TRBV5-1 and TRBJ2-7; maybe TRBD1 (6 bases). CDR3 size: 13 residues. Per germline, CDR1 SGHRS and CDR2 YFSETQ. V lost 4 bases and J 6 bases, leaving 14 bases between the germline ends. The CDR3 region is CASSGGPGGEQYF. CDR3 sequence (DNA): TGCGCCAGCAGCGGGGGCCCAGGCGGCGAGCAGTACTTC.

The genes are TRBV5-1 and TRBJ2-3; TRBD2 agrees at 9 bases. The V and J ends lost 3 bases and 0 bases, in that order; junction bases with no gene match: 2. Germline V gives CDR1 SGHRS, CDR2 YFSETQ. The CDR3 covers 15 residues. CDR3 protein: CASSWSGRSTDTQYF. CDR3 in DNA: TGCGCCAGCAGCTGGAGCGGGAGGAGCACAGATACGCAGTATTTT.

The chain employs TRBV27 and TRBJ1-5; weak D call: TRBD1 (5 bases). Germline CDR1 and CDR2: MNHEY and SMNVEV (reference sequence). This CDR3 is 15 amino acids long. Trimming stripped 5 bases from V and 4 bases from J, with 15 bases between. DNA of the CDR3: TGTGCCAGCAGTCCTCCAGGGCCCCTAAATCAGCCCCAGCATTTT. Its translation: CASSPPGPLNQPQHF.

The genes are TRBV9 and TRBJ2-2; 10 bases are a match to TRBD2. Germline V gives CDR1 SGDLS, CDR2 YYNGEE. The CDR3 loop spans 21 amino acids. J lost 1 base, V lost 0 bases, and 15 bases had no gene match. The chain's CDR3 is CASSVGSRVAGGLRNTGELFF. The CDR3 bases are TGTGCCAGCAGCGTAGGATCGAGGGTAGCGGGAGGCCTCCGGAACACCGGGGAGCTGTTTTTT.

The rearrangement joins TRBV6-5 to TRBJ2-7, with TRBD2 identical over 11 bases. The CDR3 length is 16 residues. Germline values: CDR1 MNHEY, CDR2 SVGAGI. The V segment lost 3 bases and the J segment 7 bases; nucleotides outside the gene matches: 11. The CDR3 spells CASSYGLAGPPGEQYF. The CDR3 DNA sequence: TGTGCCAGCAGTTATGGACTAGCGGGCCCTCCTGGGGAGCAGTACTTC.

The chain links TRBV6-2 or TRBV6-3 to TRBJ1-5; D not certain. CDR1 is MNHEY and CDR2 is SVGEGT in the germline V gene. The CDR3 runs to 12 residues. The V gene lost 5 bases and the J gene lost 7 bases, with 9 bases spanning the gap. CDR3 DNA sequence: TGTGCCAGCAGTCCCCAAATGCAGCCCCAGCATTTT. It yields the protein CASSPQMQPQHF.

This clone has a single count. The chain has TRBV19 and TRBJ1-5, with 7 bases matching TRBD1. Trimming cost V 5 bases and J 6 bases; bases outside gene matches: 13. The CDR3 loop spans 16 amino acids. Looked up from germline, CDR1 is LNHDA and CDR2 is SQIVND (reference sequence). CDR3 protein: CASSLAKGAQLQPQHF. The DNA for the CDR3 is TGTGCCAGTAGTCTCGCCAAGGGGGCTCAGCTTCAGCCCCAGCATTTT.

This clone was seen once. The rearrangement links TRBV6-5 to TRBJ1-1, with 7 nucleotides matching TRBD1. The CDR3 has 13 residues. The germline V gene encodes CDR1 MNHEY and CDR2 SVGAGI. Losses at the gene ends were 5 bases for V and 4 bases for J; bases not matched to a gene: 4. The CDR3 sequence: CASSPRQGTEAFF. The CDR3, as DNA: TGTGCCAGCAGTCCACGACAGGGCACTGAAGCTTTCTTT.

V and J are TRBV5-4 and TRBJ2-1; 16 bases map to TRBD2. Germline CDR1 reads SGHNT; CDR2 reads YYREEE (reference sequence). This CDR3 contains 15 residues. Trimming took 4 bases from V and 8 from J; bases not matched to a gene: 3. For the CDR3, the DNA is TGTGCCAGCAGCAAGGGACTAGCGGGAGGGGATGAGCAGTTCTTC. It codes for CASSKGLAGGDEQFF. Full variable domain (remainder filled in from reference TRBV5-4 and TRBJ2-1): ETGVTQSPTHLIKTRGQQVTLRCSSQSGHNTVSWYQQALGQGPQFIFQYYREEENGRGNFPPRFSGLQFPNYSSELNVNALELDDSALYLCASSKGLAGGDEQFFGPGTRLTVL.

CDR3 DNA: TGTGCCAGCAGCTTGGGGACAGCAAATGAAAAACTGTTTTTT. Amino acids: CASSLGTANEKLFF. The rearrangement joins TRBV5-4 to TRBJ1-4, with TRBD1 as a possible D gene (6 bases). V lost 0 bases, J lost 5 bases, and 8 bases lay in between. The CDR3 consists of 14 residues. Germline values: CDR1 SGHNT, CDR2 YYREEE (reference sequence).

The V gene is TRBV7-9, the J gene TRBJ1-5, with D unclear. Germline CDR1 and CDR2: SEHNR and FQNEAQ (reference sequence). Trimming pared 1 base from V and 0 bases from J, leaving 10 bases between. The length of the CDR3 is 16 residues. CDR3 in DNA: TGTGCCAGCAGCTTAGTAGCGGGATATAGCAATCAGCCCCAGCATTTT. Translated: CASSLVAGYSNQPQHF.

This chain uses TRBV18 with TRBJ1-3, with 7 positions matching TRBD1. The CDR3 is 15 residues long. With 2 bases clipped from V and 2 bases from J, the junction kept 3 bases outside the gene matches. Looked up from germline, CDR1 is KGHSH and CDR2 is LQKENI. The CDR3 DNA reads as TGTGCCAGCTCACCAATCACAGGGGCTGGAAACACCATATATTTT. Protein: CASSPITGAGNTIYF.